A single sample gave rise to the 32 T cell receptor beta chains below, sequenced in a study of blood T cell repertoires in COVID-19. The repertoire was sequenced with immunoSEQ multiplex PCR; TCRdb's copy has only in-frame clones and lacks some. The sample shows under 350,000 clones, 86% of them seen only once. Specimen: PBMCs or T cells enriched from blood (not recorded which). These receptors all stem from a middle-aged woman with acute COVID-19.

This clone turned up a few times. The genes are TRBV9 and TRBJ1-4; 7 nucleotides agree with TRBD1. Germline V gene lookup returns CDR1 SGDLS and CDR2 YYNGEE. CDR3 length equals 16 residues. Trimming cost V 3 bases and J 5 bases; bases outside gene matches: 10. CDR3 protein: CASSGIAGTENEKLFF. The CDR3 nucleotides are TGTGCCAGCAGCGGAATCGCCGGGACAGAGAATGAAAAACTGTTTTTT.

This chain uses TRBV3-1 (or the pseudogene TRBV3-2) with TRBJ1-3, with a tentative D call TRBD1 (6 bases). V was clipped by 1 base and J by 4 bases, with 14 bases between them. The CDR3 runs 16 residues. CDR1 is LGHDT, CDR2 YNNKEL, per germline (reference sequence). The CDR3 region is CASSQGKGVMGNTIYF. In nucleotides, the CDR3 is TGTGCCAGCAGCCAAGGAAAGGGGGTGATGGGAAACACCATATATTTT.

The chain combines TRBV5-6 with TRBJ1-1, with D maybe TRBD1 (5 bases). The V end was cut by 2 bases, the J end by 10 bases, with 15 bases between. Germline V CDR1 and CDR2: SGHDT, YYEEEE. CDR3 size: 13 residues. The CDR3 spells CASSLGAQGRAFF. The CDR3 region has the DNA TGTGCCAGCAGCTTAGGGGCGCAGGGCCGAGCTTTCTTT.

The J gene is TRBJ2-1, the V gene TRBV28; 9 bases are shared with TRBD2. Germline lookup yields CDR1 MDHEN and CDR2 SYDVKM. V dropped 9 bases and J dropped 5; count of bases not matched to a gene: 14. This CDR3 has 16 amino acids. CDR3 sequence reads: CASSQAGGLVNNEQFF. CDR3 DNA sequence: TGTGCCAGTTCACAGGCGGGAGGGCTTGTAAACAATGAGCAGTTCTTC. The full variable domain, rest sourced from reference TRBV28 and TRBJ2-1, is DVKVTQSSRYLVKRTGEKVFLECVQDMDHENMFWYRQDPGLGLRLIYFSYDVKMKEKGDIPEGYSVSREKKERFSLILESASTNQTSMYLCASSQAGGLVNNEQFFGPGTRLTVL.

V gene TRBV28 combines with J gene TRBJ2-7; a weak D match, TRBD2 (6 bases). The V end was cut by 4 bases, the J end by 0 bases, with 16 bases between. CDR3 length equals 16 residues. Germline V lookup: CDR1 MDHEN, CDR2 SYDVKM. The CDR3: CASSSFSGHISYEQYF. CDR3 DNA sequence: TGTGCCAGCAGTTCCTTCAGCGGGCACATCTCCTACGAGCAGTACTTC.

The chain uses TRBV19 and TRBJ1-2, with D possibly matching TRBD1 (5 bases). CDR1 is LNHDA and CDR2 is SQIVND in the germline V gene (reference sequence). V was pared by 3 bases and J by 6 bases, with 17 bases between. The CDR3 consists of 15 residues. The CDR3 region is CASSMGQGNHNGYTF. DNA for the CDR3: TGTGCCAGTAGTATGGGCCAGGGTAATCACAATGGCTACACCTTC.

This clone was counted once. For the CDR3, the DNA is TGTGCCAGTAGAGGTACGGGACTAGCCTTGGAGACCCAGTACTTC. Amino acids: CASRGTGLALETQYF. This rearrangement joins TRBV19 to TRBJ2-5; 9 nucleotides match TRBD2. The V gene end was trimmed by 6 bases and the J gene end by 5 bases; junction bases not matched to a gene: 10. Germline CDR1 is LNHDA and CDR2 is SQIVND (reference sequence). The CDR3 is 15 amino acids.

This clone came up once. The chain combines TRBV19 with TRBJ2-5; 7 nucleotides match TRBD1. The CDR3 length is 14 residues. Germline V gives CDR1 LNHDA, CDR2 SQIVND (reference sequence). V trimming: 5 bases; J trimming: 5 bases; junction bases outside the gene matches: 8. The CDR3 sequence: CASSPDRPPETQYF. The DNA of the CDR3 is TGTGCCAGTAGTCCGGACAGGCCTCCGGAGACCCAGTACTTC.

This clone has just a few counts. This rearrangement joins TRBV7-9 to TRBJ1-4; possibly TRBD1 for D (6 bases). CDR3 size: 15 residues. With 1 base removed from V and 7 bases from J, the gap between germline ends came to 13 bases. CDR1 SEHNR and CDR2 FQNEAQ come from the germline V gene (reference sequence). DNA of the CDR3: TGTGCCAGCAGCTTAGTGGGGGACAAAATTGAAAAACTGTTTTTT. It is translated as CASSLVGDKIEKLFF.

This chain uses TRBV3-1 (or the pseudogene TRBV3-2) with TRBJ1-1, with D possibly being TRBD1 (6 bases). Between the trimmed V and J ends, which lost 6 bases and 5 bases, there was a span of 16 bases. Germline CDR1 and CDR2: LGHDT and YNNKEL (reference sequence). This CDR3 is built from 14 residues. Here the CDR3 reads CASRGGGTQTEAFF. DNA for the CDR3: TGTGCCAGCAGAGGGGGGGGCACCCAAACTGAAGCTTTCTTT.

The chain couples TRBV27 to TRBJ1-3, with TRBD1 matching over 7 bases. The CDR3 totals 16 residues. Trimming cost V 7 bases and J 3 bases; bases outside gene matches: 12. Germline V gives CDR1 MNHEY, CDR2 SMNVEV (reference sequence). CDR3 bases: TGTGCCAGCACCAAAAGTATAGGGGGCGTTGGAAACACCATATATTTT. Residues: CASTKSIGGVGNTIYF.

V usage is TRBV6-6 and J usage is TRBJ1-5; D is unclear. V gave up 7 bases and J gave up 1 base, with 8 bases separating them. CDR3 length: 13 amino acids. Per germline, CDR1 MNHNY and CDR2 SVGAGI (reference sequence). CDR3 amino acids: CASTDTSNQPQHF. The CDR3 DNA sequence: TGTGCCAGCACCGACACAAGCAATCAGCCCCAGCATTTT.

The CDR3: CASSPGTDNNYGYTF. In nucleotides, the CDR3 is TGTGCCAGCAGTCCGGGAACAGATAACAACTATGGCTACACCTTC. The rearrangement links TRBV28 to TRBJ1-2; no definite D call. CDR1 and CDR2 from the germline V gene are MDHEN and SYDVKM. CDR3 length equals 15 residues. The ends were cut back, 5 bases at V and 2 bases at J, with 15 bases in the middle.

The V gene is TRBV7-3, the J gene TRBJ2-5, with TRBD1 identical over 9 bases. V lost 4 bases and J lost 5; bases outside the gene matches: 11. Germline assignment: CDR1 SGHTA and CDR2 FQGTGA. The CDR3 consists of 16 residues. The CDR3 nucleotides read TGTGCCAGCAGCTCCTCCGGGACAGGGATGAGGGAGACCCAGTACTTC. Translated, it gives CASSSSGTGMRETQYF. The full variable domain, completed using reference TRBV7-3 and TRBJ2-5, is GAGVSQTPSNKVTEKGKYVELRCDPISGHTALYWYRQSLGQGPEFLIYFQGTGAADDSGLPNDRFFAVRPEGSVSTLKIQRTERGDSAVYLCASSSSGTGMRETQYFGPGTRLLVL.

The chain employs TRBV6-5 and TRBJ1-5, with D hard to call. Trimming removed 11 bases at V and 4 bases at J, with 12 bases between. Germline assignment: CDR1 MNHEY and CDR2 SVGAGI. This CDR3 has 12 residues. The CDR3 sequence: CAVGGSNQPQHF. The CDR3 nucleotides are TGTGCCGTCGGAGGGTCAAATCAGCCCCAGCATTTT.

V and J are TRBV10-2 and TRBJ2-3; 7 bases are a match to TRBD2. Trimming cost V 1 base and J 0 bases; bases outside gene matches: 4. The CDR3 is 16 residues long. The germline gives CDR1 WSHSY, CDR2 SAAADI. CDR3 residues: CASSELRGVSTDTQYF. The CDR3 DNA reads as TGCGCCAGCAGTGAGTTACGGGGGGTCAGCACAGATACGCAGTATTTT.

This chain uses TRBV18 with TRBJ1-3, with D unclear. The CDR3 length is 14 residues. V lost 2 bases and J 6 bases, leaving 11 bases between the germline ends. Germline assignment: CDR1 KGHSH and CDR2 LQKENI. The CDR3 reads CASSPDQVQNTIYF. CDR3 bases: TGTGCCAGCTCACCAGACCAGGTCCAAAACACCATATATTTT. The full variable domain, its missing parts supplied by reference TRBV18 and TRBJ1-3, is NAGVMQNPRHLVRRRGQEARLRCSPMKGHSHVYWYRQLPEEGLKFMVYLQKENIIDESGMPKERFSAEFPKEGPSILRIQQVVRGDSAAYFCASSPDQVQNTIYFGEGSWLTVV.

The chain links TRBV27 to TRBJ1-2; D is perhaps TRBD1 (6 bases). CDR1 is MNHEY, CDR2 SMNVEV, per germline (reference sequence). V lost 3 bases, J lost 4 bases, and 15 bases lay in between. CDR3 length: 15 residues. The CDR3 loop reads CASSFQGGRGYGYTF. CDR3 in DNA: TGTGCCAGCAGTTTTCAAGGGGGTCGGGGCTATGGCTACACCTTC.

This chain connects TRBV5-4 to TRBJ2-5; maybe TRBD2 (5 bases). Germline V gives CDR1 SGHNT, CDR2 YYREEE (reference sequence). The length of the CDR3 is 14 residues. V lost 4 bases and J 3 bases, leaving 13 bases between the germline ends. Here the CDR3 DNA reads TGTGCCAGCAGCCCACGAATGGAGGAAGAGACCCAGTACTTC. Protein sequence: CASSPRMEEETQYF.

The chain uses TRBV2 and TRBJ2-2; TRBD2 matches at 7 bases. The CDR3 loop spans 13 amino acids. V was pared by 9 bases and J by 2 bases, with 3 bases of the junction left unmatched. From germline, CDR1 is SNHLY and CDR2 FYNNEI. CDR3 amino acids: CASGGENTGELFF. In DNA, the CDR3 is TGTGCCAGTGGGGGGGAAAACACCGGGGAGCTGTTTTTT.

This chain joins TRBV7-3 and TRBJ2-3, with 8 bases lining up with TRBD2. The V segment lost 2 bases and the J segment 2 bases; nucleotides outside the gene matches: 3. This CDR3 is built from 15 residues. Germline V gives CDR1 SGHTA, CDR2 FQGTGA. In DNA, the CDR3 is TGTGCCAGCAGCTTACGCGGGGGGTTCACAGATACGCAGTATTTT. It yields the protein CASSLRGGFTDTQYF.

This clone was counted a single time. This chain links TRBV27 with TRBJ1-2; D is ambiguous. The V gene lost 3 bases and the J gene lost 7 bases, with 12 bases spanning the gap. Germline V gives CDR1 MNHEY, CDR2 SMNVEV (reference sequence). The CDR3 contains 13 residues. CDR3 residues: CASSFDPEVGYTF. CDR3 DNA: TGTGCCAGCAGTTTTGACCCTGAGGTTGGCTACACCTTC.

J is TRBJ2-5 and V is TRBV18; no clear D gene. Trimming took 6 bases from V and 2 from J, leaving 16 bases between them. CDR3 length: 15 residues. Germline V gene sequence: CDR1 KGHSH, CDR2 LQKENI. The CDR3 loop reads CASSPTTWSQETQYF. CDR3 DNA sequence: TGTGCCAGCTCGCCTACCACATGGAGTCAAGAGACCCAGTACTTC. Full variable domain (outside the CDR3, taken from reference TRBV18 and TRBJ2-5): NAGVMQNPRHLVRRRGQEARLRCSPMKGHSHVYWYRQLPEEGLKFMVYLQKENIIDESGMPKERFSAEFPKEGPSILRIQQVVRGDSAAYFCASSPTTWSQETQYFGPGTRLLVL.

This clone was seen only a few times. The chain is built from TRBV6-6 and TRBJ1-5; TRBD1 agrees at 10 bases. The length of the CDR3 is 15 residues. Per the germline V gene, CDR1 is MNHNY and CDR2 is SVGAGI (reference sequence). The J segment lost 4 bases and the V segment lost 5 bases, leaving 5 bases of the junction unmatched. CDR3 amino acids: CASSGPGQGNQPQHF. The CDR3 DNA is TGTGCCAGCAGTGGCCCGGGACAGGGGAATCAGCCCCAGCATTTT.

This chain joins TRBV3-1 (or the pseudogene TRBV3-2) and TRBJ1-2; 7 nucleotides agree with TRBD1. Germline CDR1 and CDR2: LGHDT and YNNKEL (reference sequence). Unmatched junction bases numbered 9, after V lost 4 bases and J lost 4 bases. The CDR3 covers 15 residues. CDR3 nucleotides: TGTGCCAGCAGCCGTCAGGGGGGACCGAGCTATGGCTACACCTTC. Its protein is CASSRQGGPSYGYTF.

The chain uses TRBV12-3 or TRBV12-4 and TRBJ1-1; tentatively, D is TRBD1 (5 bases). This CDR3 is built from 13 residues. V lost 2 bases, J lost 1 base, and 5 bases lay in between. In DNA, the CDR3 is TGTGCCAGCAGTTTACAGGGGAACACTGAAGCTTTCTTT. It translates to CASSLQGNTEAFF.

This chain joins TRBV5-4 and TRBJ2-1; 7 bases align to TRBD2. Germline CDR1 is SGHNT and CDR2 is YYREEE (reference sequence). The V gene end was trimmed by 0 bases and the J gene end by 7 bases; junction bases not matched to a gene: 7. The CDR3 consists of 15 residues. CDR3 coding DNA: TGTGCCAGCAGCTTGGATCGGGGGGAATTTAATGAGCAGTTCTTC. Its protein product is CASSLDRGEFNEQFF.

The V gene is TRBV18, the J gene TRBJ2-5, with TRBD2 as a possible D gene (6 bases). Germline CDR1 KGHSH, CDR2 LQKENI. Trimming left V 8 bases short and J 5 bases short, with 15 bases between. This CDR3 contains 13 residues. The CDR3 protein is CASGGALRETQYF. Written as DNA, the CDR3 is TGTGCCAGCGGAGGGGCGCTCCGGGAGACCCAGTACTTC. The full variable domain, its missing parts supplied by reference TRBV18 and TRBJ2-5, is NAGVMQNPRHLVRRRGQEARLRCSPMKGHSHVYWYRQLPEEGLKFMVYLQKENIIDESGMPKERFSAEFPKEGPSILRIQQVVRGDSAAYFCASGGALRETQYFGPGTRLLVL.

The chain links TRBV6-4 to TRBJ2-7, with 8 bases identical to TRBD2. The germline CDR1 and CDR2 sequences are MRHNA and SNTAGT. V gave up 6 bases and J gave up 6 bases; unmatched junction bases: 13. The CDR3 length is 15 residues. This chain's CDR3 is CASSPSALRGGEQYF. The CDR3 DNA is TGTGCCAGCAGCCCGTCTGCCTTACGGGGGGGCGAGCAGTACTTC.

The chain employs TRBV7-3 and TRBJ2-1, with 7 nucleotides matching TRBD2. The CDR3 is made up of 14 amino acids. CDR1 SGHTA and CDR2 FQGTGA come from the germline V gene. V dropped 5 bases and J dropped 5; count of bases not matched to a gene: 6. In DNA form, the CDR3 reads TGTGCCAGCAGCCCGGCGGGGGTCGACAATGAGCAGTTCTTC. Translating it yields CASSPAGVDNEQFF.

The V call is TRBV18, the J call TRBJ1-4; 7 positions agree with TRBD1. From germline, CDR1 is KGHSH and CDR2 LQKENI. The CDR3 is made up of 14 amino acids. V lost 6 bases and J lost 12; bases outside the gene matches: 13. DNA of the CDR3: TGTGCCAGCTCCCCGACAGGGAATGGATATGAACTGTTTTTT. Translation gives CASSPTGNGYELFF.

The V call is TRBV7-2, the J call TRBJ2-5, with 12 positions matching TRBD2. The length of the CDR3 is 16 residues. Germline CDR1 SGHTA, CDR2 FQGNSA. The V and J ends lost 0 bases and 7 bases, in that order; junction bases with no gene match: 6. CDR3 sequence (DNA): TGTGCCAGCAGCTTAGCCCTAGCGGGAGGGACTGGGACCCAGTACTTC. It yields the protein CASSLALAGGTGTQYF.